The clone carrying this T cell receptor (beta chain) was detected only a few times. This CDR3 contains 14 residues. Deletions cut 4 bases from V and 3 bases from J, with 10 bases between. Germline CDR1 SEHNR, CDR2 FQNEAQ (reference sequence). This entry belongs to a study of early T cells in non-severe SARS-CoV-2 infection. TCRdb reprocessed the 5' RACE reads via MiXCR and lists one record per CDR3 protein. The repertoire consists of 45,000 to 75,000 distinct CDR3 sequences, with roughly 12% occurring once and the leading ten covering about 5%. This receptor was identified in an adult who was a healthcare worker with PCR-confirmed SARS-CoV-2 infection or an uninfected control (not recorded which). This chain uses TRBV7-9 with TRBJ1-5, with D tentatively TRBD1 (5 bases). Sequencing was done on a sample of whole blood. CDR3 sequence (DNA): TGTGCCAGCAGCTCAGGACAAAACAATCAGCCCCAGCATTTT. Translating it yields CASSSGQNNQPQHF.